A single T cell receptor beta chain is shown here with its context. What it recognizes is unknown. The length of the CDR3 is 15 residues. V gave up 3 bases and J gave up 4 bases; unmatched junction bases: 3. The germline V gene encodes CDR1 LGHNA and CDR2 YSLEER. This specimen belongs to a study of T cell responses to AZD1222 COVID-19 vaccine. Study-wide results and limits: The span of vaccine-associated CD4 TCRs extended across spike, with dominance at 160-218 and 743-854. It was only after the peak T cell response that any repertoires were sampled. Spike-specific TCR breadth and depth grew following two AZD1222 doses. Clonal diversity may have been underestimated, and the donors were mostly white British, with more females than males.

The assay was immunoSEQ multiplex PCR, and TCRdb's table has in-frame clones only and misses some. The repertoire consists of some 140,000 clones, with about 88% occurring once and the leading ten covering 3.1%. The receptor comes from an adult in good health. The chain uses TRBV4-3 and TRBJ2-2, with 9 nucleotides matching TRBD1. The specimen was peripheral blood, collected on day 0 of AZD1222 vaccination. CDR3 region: CASSQDRGTTGELFF. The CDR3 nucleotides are TGCGCCAGCAGCCAGGACAGGGGTACCACCGGGGAGCTGTTTTTT.